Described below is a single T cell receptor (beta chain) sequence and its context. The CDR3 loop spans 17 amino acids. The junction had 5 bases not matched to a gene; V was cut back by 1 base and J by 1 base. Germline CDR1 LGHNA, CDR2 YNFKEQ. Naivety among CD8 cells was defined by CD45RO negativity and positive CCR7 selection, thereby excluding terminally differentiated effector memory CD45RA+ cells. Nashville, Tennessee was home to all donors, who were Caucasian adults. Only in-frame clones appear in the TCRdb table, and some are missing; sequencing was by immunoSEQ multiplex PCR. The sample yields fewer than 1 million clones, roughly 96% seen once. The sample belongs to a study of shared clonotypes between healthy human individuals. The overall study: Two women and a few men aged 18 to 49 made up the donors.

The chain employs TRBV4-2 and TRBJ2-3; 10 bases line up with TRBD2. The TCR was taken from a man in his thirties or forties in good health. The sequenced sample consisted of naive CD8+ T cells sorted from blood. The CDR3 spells CASSQVAGGWGTDTQYF. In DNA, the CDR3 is TGTGCCAGCAGCCAAGTAGCGGGAGGATGGGGCACAGATACGCAGTATTTT.